This T cell receptor (beta chain) was sequenced for a study of regulatory T cells in long-lasting Graves disease. Trimming took off 0 bases at V and 5 bases at J, with 11 bases between the two ends. The CDR3 is 14 amino acids. Germline CDR1 SGDLS, CDR2 YYNGEE. Arm-PCR of CDR3 regions and iRepertoire HTBI primers were used to build TCR beta libraries. TCRdb re-analysed the multiplex PCR reads in MiXCR, keeping a single row per CDR3 protein. The sample carries about 440,000 distinct CDR3 sequences, approximately 15% recorded once. The sample's time point: newly diagnosed GD, antithyroid drugs for less than 3 months. From RNA extracted from PBMCs, the TCR library was made. This clonotype has more than one count but fewer than ten. These data were also reused for a study on T cells in Graves' hyperthyroidism and ophthalmopathy. As that study records: These patients, aged 18 to 65, had recently diagnosed hyperthyroidism lasting under 2 months. First-round RT-PCR targeting the TCR CDR3 was performed with the HTBI primer set.

The sample was peripheral blood mononuclear cells (PBMCs), taken at new diagnosis, from a patient treated with antithyroid drugs. The chain links TRBV9 to TRBJ1-1; D unresolved. The TCR comes from a woman aged 30 to 39 with Graves disease. The CDR3 spells CASSVEGAMTEAFF. In DNA form, the CDR3 reads TGTGCCAGCAGCGTAGAGGGAGCAATGACTGAAGCTTTCTTT.